One sample yielded the 16 T cell receptor beta chains listed below, sequenced in a study of blood T cell repertoires in COVID-19. TCRdb's copy holds only in-frame clones and misses some; the assay was immunoSEQ multiplex PCR. Among over 200,000 clones listed, 70% to 90% were seen once. Sequencing was performed on peripheral blood. Receptors were obtained from a woman in her thirties or forties with acute or convalescent COVID-19.

This clone occurred once. The chain combines TRBV29-1 with TRBJ1-2; 12 nucleotides match TRBD1. The V gene end was trimmed by 4 bases and the J gene end by 3 bases; junction bases not matched to a gene: 9. Germline loops: CDR1 SQVTM, CDR2 ANQGSEA. The CDR3 extends over 16 amino acids. Here the CDR3 reads CSVGGTGGASDYGYTF. The CDR3 DNA sequence: TGCAGCGTTGGCGGGACAGGGGGCGCGTCGGACTATGGCTACACCTTC.

This rearrangement joins TRBV5-1 to TRBJ1-1; no clear D gene. V was trimmed by 2 bases and J by 4 bases, leaving 15 bases between them. The CDR3 sequence is 15 residues long. Germline assignment: CDR1 SGHRS and CDR2 YFSETQ. The CDR3 DNA is TGCGCCAGCAGCTTAGGGCGGGGTTCGAGCACTGAAGCTTTCTTT. It codes for CASSLGRGSSTEAFF.

This rearrangement joins TRBV4-1 to TRBJ1-5, with unresolved D. The CDR3 runs to 13 residues. Trimming left V 1 base short and J 5 bases short, with 6 bases between. CDR1 MGHRA and CDR2 YSYEKL come from the germline V gene. The chain's CDR3 is CASSQVPDQPQHF. DNA of the CDR3: TGCGCCAGCAGCCAAGTACCGGATCAGCCCCAGCATTTT.

V gene TRBV11-1 combines with J gene TRBJ1-1, with 8 positions matching TRBD1. CDR3 length: 15 residues. V dropped 3 bases and J dropped 0; count of bases not matched to a gene: 3. Germline CDR1 and CDR2: SGHAT and FQDESV (reference sequence). As DNA, the CDR3 is TGTGCCAGCAGCTTTGGGACAGGTTTGAACACTGAAGCTTTCTTT. The encoded protein is CASSFGTGLNTEAFF.

This rearrangement joins TRBV12-3 or TRBV12-4 to TRBJ1-5; no clear D. V was cut by 6 bases and J by 7 bases, with 7 bases left in between. This CDR3 is 11 amino acids long. The CDR3 is CASRTQQPQHF. The CDR3 DNA sequence: TGTGCCAGCAGGACACAACAGCCCCAGCATTTT.

This chain joins TRBV27 and TRBJ1-2, with 9 bases matching TRBD1. After removal of 3 bases from V and 7 bases from J, the junction contained 6 bases not matched to a gene. CDR1 and CDR2 from the germline V gene are MNHEY and SMNVEV (reference sequence). The CDR3 runs to 14 residues. The chain's CDR3 is CASSFNRGHGGYTF. The CDR3, as DNA: TGTGCCAGCAGTTTCAACAGGGGGCATGGTGGCTACACCTTC.

In regard to this clone: The sample carries other DNA sequences with the same CDR3. The chain is built from TRBV7-9 and TRBJ1-3; D remains ambiguous. Germline V gene lookup returns CDR1 SEHNR and CDR2 FQNEAQ (reference sequence). The V gene lost 3 bases and the J gene lost 2 bases, with 8 bases spanning the gap. The CDR3 is 14 residues long. CDR3 in amino acids: CASSLSGAGNTIYF. The CDR3 bases are TGTGCCAGCAGCTTGTCGGGAGCTGGAAACACCATATATTTT.

The CDR3 DNA reads as TGTGCTAGTGGTTTAGAGGGAGGGTGGACTCGGCAGCCCCAGCATTTT. Translating it yields CASGLEGGWTRQPQHF. J is TRBJ1-5 and V is TRBV12-5; no clear D gene. This CDR3 contains 16 residues. V was shortened by 3 bases and J by 7 bases, with 19 bases between the two germline ends. Germline V gives CDR1 LGHNT, CDR2 FRNRAP.

The genes are TRBV14 and TRBJ1-5; D is unclear. There are 11 residues in the CDR3. The germline V gene encodes CDR1 SGHDN and CDR2 FVKESK. Trimming removed 6 bases at V and 9 bases at J, with 9 bases between. The CDR3 region is CASSLRRPQHF. CDR3 coding DNA: TGTGCCAGCAGTCTTCGGAGGCCCCAGCATTTT.

V usage is TRBV11-2 and J usage is TRBJ2-5; 8 bases match TRBD2. Germline lookup yields CDR1 SGHAT and CDR2 FQNNGV. The CDR3 extends over 14 amino acids. J lost 14 bases, V lost 3 bases, and 14 bases had no gene match. The CDR3 reads CASSFGGSGTRIYF. The CDR3 coding sequence is TGTGCCAGCAGCTTCGGGGGATCGGGGACTAGGATCTACTTC.

V and J are TRBV6-6 and TRBJ2-1; perhaps TRBD2 as D (7 bases). Trimming took 7 bases from V and 3 from J, leaving 16 bases between them. Germline V gene lookup returns CDR1 MNHNY and CDR2 SVGAGI (reference sequence). CDR3 size: 15 residues. The CDR3 here is CASISAGAFYNEQFF. The CDR3 bases are TGTGCCAGCATCTCGGCGGGGGCCTTCTACAATGAGCAGTTCTTC.

The CDR3 spells CASQFQGTGYGYTF. The DNA for the CDR3 is TGTGCCAGCCAGTTCCAGGGGACGGGGTATGGCTACACCTTC. The gene calls are TRBV6-5 and TRBJ1-2; the D gene is possibly TRBD1 (6 bases). V lost 8 bases, J lost 5 bases, and 18 bases lay in between. The length of the CDR3 is 14 residues. Germline CDR1 MNHEY, CDR2 SVGAGI.

This chain links TRBV29-1 with TRBJ1-2; 9 nucleotides align to TRBD1. The germline V gene has CDR1 SQVTM and CDR2 ANQGSEA. V shed 2 bases and J 8 bases; nucleotides not matched to a gene: 15. The length of the CDR3 is 16 residues. CDR3 sequence: CSVENAKGTGMRGYTF. In DNA form, the CDR3 reads TGCAGCGTTGAAAACGCAAAAGGGACAGGGATGAGAGGCTACACCTTC.

The V gene is TRBV18, the J gene TRBJ1-2, with D perhaps TRBD1 (6 bases). Germline lookup yields CDR1 KGHSH and CDR2 LQKENI. V was clipped by 6 bases and J by 0 bases, with 11 bases between them. The CDR3 has 14 amino acids. The CDR3 DNA follows: TGTGCCAGCTCCCAGGGGATACCTAACTATGGCTACACCTTC. This gives the protein CASSQGIPNYGYTF.

The chain combines TRBV2 with TRBJ1-3, with 11 bases that match TRBD1. The V and J ends lost 7 bases and 12 bases, in that order; junction bases with no gene match: 5. The CDR3 has 12 amino acids. Germline V gene lookup returns CDR1 SNHLY and CDR2 FYNNEI. CDR3 nucleotides: TGTGCCAGCACGGGACAGGGGGAGGTCATATATTTT. Translation gives CASTGQGEVIYF.

This clone was detected once. The CDR3 DNA follows: TGTGCCAGCAGCCCCCAACAGGGACGGGTGAACACTGAAGCTTTCTTT. Its protein is CASSPQQGRVNTEAFF. V usage is TRBV11-1 and J usage is TRBJ1-1; D might be TRBD1 (6 bases). Germline assignment: CDR1 SGHAT and CDR2 FQDESV (reference sequence). V dropped 5 bases and J dropped 0 bases, with 16 bases sitting between them. The length of the CDR3 is 16 residues.